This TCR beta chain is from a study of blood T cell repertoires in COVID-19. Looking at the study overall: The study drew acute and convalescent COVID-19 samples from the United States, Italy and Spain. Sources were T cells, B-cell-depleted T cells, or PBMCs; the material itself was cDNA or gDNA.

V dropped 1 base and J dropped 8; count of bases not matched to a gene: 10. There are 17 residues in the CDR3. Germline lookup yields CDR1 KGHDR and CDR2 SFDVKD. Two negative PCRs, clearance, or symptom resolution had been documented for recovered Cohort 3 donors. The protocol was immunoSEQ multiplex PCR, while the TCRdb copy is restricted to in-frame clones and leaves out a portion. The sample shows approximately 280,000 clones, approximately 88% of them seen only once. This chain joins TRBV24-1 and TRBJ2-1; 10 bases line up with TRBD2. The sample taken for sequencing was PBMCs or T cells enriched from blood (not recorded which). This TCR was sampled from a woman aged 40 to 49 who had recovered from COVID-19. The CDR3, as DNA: TGTGCCACCAGTGATTTCCCCCCCAGCGGGAGGGCCGATGAGCAGTTCTTC. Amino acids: CATSDFPPSGRADEQFF.